The present T cell receptor (beta chain) was sequenced within a study of T cells in Graves' hyperthyroidism and ophthalmopathy (dated by TCRdb to the late 2010s). As for the study more broadly: Peripheral blood samples were taken at the time of initial diagnosis, prior to any treatment. The approximately 95 discovery patients were divided at random into training and test sets in a 7:3 ratio. To identify TCR V-J signatures that set the groups apart, the researchers used a discovery cohort of about a hundred patients, made up of roughly 40 with Graves' ophthalmopathy and around 58 with stable Graves' hyperthyroidism. Whether ophthalmopathy could be predicted prospectively was tested in an independent validation cohort made up of 18 hyperthyroidism patients plus 17 patients who later progressed to ophthalmopathy. TCR Vbeta CDR3 sequencing of 120 to 150 peripheral blood samples (more than 40 ophthalmopathy, roughly 72 hyperthyroidism and around 17 progressor patients) is reported in the paper. Thyroid tissue and blood T-cell repertoires from six Graves' hyperthyroidism patients were also compared in the study. Following sampling, methimazole starting at 30 mg daily was given to hyperthyroidism patients, and high-dose intravenous methylprednisolone was given to ophthalmopathy patients. What the study reported, not specific to this receptor: No statistical method was used to fix the sample size in advance, and group allocation was not hidden from the investigators. Most expanded thyroid clonotypes (frequency above 0.001) were also detected in blood, suggesting blood repertoires may reflect thyroid immune responses. In validation, progression to ophthalmopathy was predicted by the model with 55% to 71% sensitivity and roughly 72% specificity, a median of approximately 7.1 months before onset. A model built on a 13 V-J signature distinguished ophthalmopathy from stable hyperthyroidism, reaching around 88% sensitivity and 81% to 83% specificity in cross-validation and 80%/75% in testing.

Amplification of TCR beta CDR3 regions was carried out from RNA transcripts. The TCR CDR3 was subjected to a first round of RT-PCR using the HTBI primer set and the Qiagen OneStep RT-PCR kit. The libraries were constructed in a second round of multiplex PCR and then size-selected and purified. Libraries were sequenced paired-end with 100 bp reads on an Illumina HiSeq2000. The paper's data handling went like this. SOAPnuke was used to process the raw data, with reads discarded if the reads contained adapters or uncalled bases, had a mean Phred below 15, or lacked an exact constant-primer or identifier match. High-quality paired reads were merged with COPE v1.2.5, and unique nucleotide sequences were defined as clonotypes. MiTCR v1.1 was used to align the clonotypes against IMGT TRBV, TRBD and TRBJ reference segments. Analysis was restricted to V-J combinations with a frequency above 0.0001, which covered 98% to 99.2% of repertoires. The TCS score was defined as the ratio of F50 (clonal expansion) to E x V (chaos), calculated using BLOSUM62-based TCRdist between CDR3 peptides within each V-J. Welch's t-statistics and random forest reduced roughly 530 V-J features to around 14, which were used in a naive Bayes classifier (R e1071). TCRdb took the public reads, trimmed them with fastp at Q25, ran MiXCR for clone calling and kept in-frame beta chains. Under each unique CDR3 protein, matching rows form one entry showing the most common genes and DNA. The V and J calls shown here were made by TCRdb, not taken from the authors' results. This sample has fewer than 350,000 distinct CDR3 sequences in its table, and approximately 22% of those were observed once. The top ten clonotypes cover around 45% of the sample.

In the germline V gene (reference sequence), CDR1 corresponds to SEHNR and CDR2 to FQNEAQ. Counted from cysteine to phenylalanine, this CDR3 has 14 amino acids. The sequence is cut down to CDR3 DNA, 42 bases in frame from base 1. Trimming leaves V shorter by 6 bases and J shorter by 11 bases, with the junction holding 15 bases beyond the gene matches. A patient counted as having stable Graves' hyperthyroidism if no progression to ophthalmopathy occurred over 18 months of follow-up. Hyperthyroidism patients were newly diagnosed, had a disease duration of under 2 months, and were aged 18 to 65 years. Any patient with an uncontrolled infection, another autoimmune disease, pregnancy or lactation was excluded. Diagnoses relied on clinical symptoms, serum thyroxine and TRAb, thyroid ultrasound and orbital computed tomography. Ficoll-Paque density gradient centrifugation was used to isolate PBMCs from about 10 ml of fresh peripheral blood. Total RNA was extracted using Trizol reagent, and RNA quality was assessed on an Agilent 2100 Bioanalyzer.

This clonotype was observed many times. Its binding antigen is unknown. The sample holds no much larger clone one base away, and base qualities are not on file. This clonotype originated in a woman in her fifties or sixties with Graves' hyperthyroidism. The chain links TRBV7-9 with TRBJ1-2, with 7 central nucleotides matching TRBD1. The sequenced sample consisted of blood. The bases are TGTGCCAGCAGACGACCCGGACAGGACGGATTATACACCTTC. This sequence encodes CASRRPGQDGLYTF.